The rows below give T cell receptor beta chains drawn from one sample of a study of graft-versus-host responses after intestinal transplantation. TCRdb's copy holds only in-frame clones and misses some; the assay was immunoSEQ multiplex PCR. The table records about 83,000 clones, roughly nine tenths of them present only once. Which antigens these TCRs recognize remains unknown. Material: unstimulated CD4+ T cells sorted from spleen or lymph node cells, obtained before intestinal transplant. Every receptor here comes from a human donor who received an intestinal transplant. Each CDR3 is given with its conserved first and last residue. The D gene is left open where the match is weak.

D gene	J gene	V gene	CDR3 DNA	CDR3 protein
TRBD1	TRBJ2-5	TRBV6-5	TGTGCCAGCGCCCAGGGGGCGCGAGGGGAGACCCAGTACTTC	CASAQGARGETQYF
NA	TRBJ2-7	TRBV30	TGTGCCTGGAGTGTTGGACTGGGACTGACAACCTACGAGCAGTACTTC	CAWSVGLGLTTYEQYF
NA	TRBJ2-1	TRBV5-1	TGCGCCAGCAGCTGGGGACTGGCAGACAATGAGCAGTTCTTC	CASSWGLADNEQFF
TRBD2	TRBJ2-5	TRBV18	TGTGCCAGCTCACCAAGTAGCGGGGGGGAAGAGACCCAGTACTTC	CASSPSSGGEETQYF
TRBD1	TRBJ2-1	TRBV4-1	TGCGCCAGCAGCCCCGGGACAGTTTACAATGAGCAGTTCTTC	CASSPGTVYNEQFF
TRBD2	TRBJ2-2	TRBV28	TGTGCCAGCATCGGGGAGGGCACCGGGGAGCTGTTTTTT	CASIGEGTGELFF
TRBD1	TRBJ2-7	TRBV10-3	TGTGCCATCAGTGGGGCCTCCGGGACAGGGGGTAGGGCCTACGAGCAGTACTTC	CAISGASGTGGRAYEQYF
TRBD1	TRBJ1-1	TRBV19	TGTGCCAGTAGTATCCAACAGGGGGCTTACCTGAACACTGAAGCTTTCTTT	CASSIQQGAYLNTEAFF
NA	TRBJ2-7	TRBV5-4	TGTGCCAGCAGCTTGAGTTTAAGCGACTACGAGCAGTACTTC	CASSLSLSDYEQYF
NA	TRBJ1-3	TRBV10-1	TGCGCCAGCAGTCCTTCCCGGTCAGGAAACACCATATATTTT	CASSPSRSGNTIYF
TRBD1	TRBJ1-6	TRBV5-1	TGCGCCAGCAGCTTGGAACAGGGGGTTAAGTCACCCCTCCACTTT	CASSLEQGVKSPLHF
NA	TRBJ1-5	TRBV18	TGTGCCAGCTCACCAAGACAGGACGAGCAGCCCCAGCATTTT	CASSPRQDEQPQHF